These 11 T cell receptor beta chains were sequenced from one sample in a study of Ad26.COV2.S vaccination and SARS-CoV-2 variants. Indicated treatment: about 20 received Ad26.COV2.S at low or high dose, single or two shots; 5 received placebo; per-sample allocation not given. Sampling took place 63 days after the first vaccine or placebo injection. Profiled with immunoSEQ multiplex PCR; TCRdb holds only in-frame clones, not every one. The sample has 300,000 to 400,000 clones, around 89% seen once. The material was peripheral blood, obtained in a trial of Ad26.COV2.S vaccine versus placebo. The receptors were sampled from a person aged 18-65 years who received the Ad26.COV2.S COVID-19 vaccine or a placebo.

This chain links TRBV7-2 with TRBJ2-7; D is unresolved. Germline lookup yields CDR1 SGHTA and CDR2 FQGNSA. The CDR3 runs to 16 residues. V lost 1 base and J lost 0, with 13 bases in between. The CDR3 bases are TGTGCCAGCAGCTTAGGTTGGTATTCGGTCTCCTACGAGCAGTACTTC. This encodes CASSLGWYSVSYEQYF.

This sequence joins TRBV7-3 and TRBJ1-4; D is uncertain. Looked up from germline, CDR1 is SGHTA and CDR2 is FQGTGA. Between the trimmed V and J ends, which lost 10 bases and 10 bases, there was a span of 10 bases. The CDR3 is 10 amino acids. The CDR3 bases are TGTGCCACCGACGAAGGAAAACTGTTTTTT. Protein product: CATDEGKLFF.

The rearrangement uses TRBV6-1 and TRBJ2-1; D is possibly TRBD1 or TRBD2 (6 bases each). Germline values: CDR1 MNHNS, CDR2 SASEGT. Deletions cut 1 base from V and 7 bases from J, with 17 bases between. The CDR3 loop spans 16 amino acids. This chain's CDR3 is CASSEVRGLDGNEQFF. CDR3 in DNA: TGTGCCAGCAGTGAAGTACGGGGGCTAGATGGAAATGAGCAGTTCTTC.

In its sample, this clone was seen a few times. V is TRBV5-1 and J is TRBJ2-5, with TRBD1 matching over 8 bases. The germline gives CDR1 SGHRS, CDR2 YFSETQ. The CDR3 is 15 amino acids. Unmatched junction bases numbered 9, after V lost 4 bases and J lost 4 bases. The CDR3 sequence is CASSPFGQGRETQYF. CDR3 sequence (DNA): TGCGCCAGCAGCCCGTTCGGACAGGGTAGAGAGACCCAGTACTTC.

This clone was seen a few times. The CDR3 DNA follows: TGTGCCAGCAAGCAGACTAGCGGGAGCACCGGGGAGCTGTTTTTT. Translated, it gives CASKQTSGSTGELFF. This sequence joins TRBV2 and TRBJ2-2; 12 bases align to TRBD2. With 7 bases clipped from V and 4 bases from J, the junction kept 4 bases outside the gene matches. The CDR3 has 15 residues. CDR1 and CDR2 (germline): SNHLY, FYNNEI.

This clone has just a few counts. This CDR3 is also generated by other DNA sequences in the sample. CDR3 coding DNA: TGTGCCAGCAGTGACAGGACCTATAATTCACCCCTCCACTTT. The encoded protein is CASSDRTYNSPLHF. V usage is TRBV27 and J usage is TRBJ1-6; weak D call: TRBD1 (6 bases). V dropped 5 bases and J dropped 2 bases, with 7 bases sitting between them. CDR1 is MNHEY, CDR2 SMNVEV, per germline (reference sequence). The CDR3 consists of 14 residues.

This clone appeared once. The V gene is TRBV5-6, the J gene TRBJ2-1, with D unclear. CDR1 SGHDT and CDR2 YYEEEE come from the germline V gene. With 3 bases removed from V and 0 bases from J, the gap between germline ends came to 10 bases. The CDR3 contains 15 residues. The CDR3 reads CASSSSKYSYNEQFF. CDR3 in DNA: TGTGCCAGCAGCTCCAGTAAGTACTCCTACAATGAGCAGTTCTTC.

V gene TRBV7-8 combines with J gene TRBJ2-3; D possibly corresponds to TRBD2 (6 bases). Per the germline V gene, CDR1 is SGHVS and CDR2 is FQNEAQ. V was pared by 0 bases and J by 6 bases, with 10 bases between. This CDR3 comprises 14 residues. The CDR3 DNA follows: TGTGCCAGCAGCTTAGCTGGGACTTGGGATACGCAGTATTTT. The encoded protein is CASSLAGTWDTQYF. Based on the CDR3 plus reference TRBV7-8 and TRBJ2-3, the full variable domain is GAGVSQSPRYKVAKRGQDVALRCDPISGHVSLFWYQQALGQGPEFLTYFQNEAQLDKSGLPSDRFFAERPEGSVSTLKIQRTQQEDSAVYLCASSLAGTWDTQYFGPGTRLTVL.

This chain connects TRBV18 to TRBJ2-5; 8 bases agree with TRBD1. Germline CDR1 KGHSH, CDR2 LQKENI. The CDR3 extends over 15 amino acids. Germline trimming cut 3 bases from V and 1 base from J; bases unmatched to any gene: 4. The CDR3 here is CASSPGTGFQETQYF. The CDR3 DNA follows: TGTGCCAGCTCACCCGGGACAGGCTTCCAAGAGACCCAGTACTTC.

The V and J genes are TRBV4-1 and TRBJ1-5; D not resolved. The CDR3 spans 13 residues. Germline V gene sequence: CDR1 MGHRA, CDR2 YSYEKL. V was clipped by 1 base and J by 9 bases, with 10 bases between them. The CDR3, as DNA: TGCGCCAGCAGCCAAGCCCTCGATCGGCCCCAGCATTTT. Translation: CASSQALDRPQHF.

This chain connects TRBV18 to TRBJ1-2; D unresolved. V was trimmed by 1 base and J by 2 bases, leaving 8 bases between them. This CDR3 comprises 14 residues. Germline assignment: CDR1 KGHSH and CDR2 LQKENI. CDR3 region: CASSPLAENYGYTF. CDR3 DNA: TGTGCCAGCTCACCACTGGCGGAGAACTATGGCTACACCTTC.